Following are 31 T cell receptor beta chains from one sample sequenced in a study of blood T cell repertoires in COVID-19. Libraries were prepared by immunoSEQ multiplex PCR; TCRdb keeps only in-frame clonotypes and omits some of them. The table records about 140,000 clones, roughly 78% of them present only once. Sequenced input: peripheral blood. Source of these receptors: a man in his fifties or sixties with acute or convalescent COVID-19.

The count of this clone is one. The chain is built from TRBV28 and TRBJ1-2; 10 bases agree with TRBD1. The CDR3 has 15 amino acids. Trimming cost V 6 bases and J 3 bases; bases outside gene matches: 7. Germline V lookup: CDR1 MDHEN, CDR2 SYDVKM. The CDR3 sequence: CASRPSTGGHYGYTF. Written as DNA, the CDR3 is TGTGCCAGCAGACCGTCGACAGGGGGCCACTATGGCTACACCTTC.

The chain joins TRBV24-1 to TRBJ1-1; 7 bases are shared with TRBD1. The V gene's germline CDR1 is KGHDR and CDR2 SFDVKD. With 10 bases clipped from V and 5 bases from J, the junction kept 12 bases outside the gene matches. The CDR3 runs to 14 residues. The CDR3 DNA sequence: TGTGCCACTAAAGAAACAGGGGTTTCGACTGAAGCTTTCTTT. This encodes CATKETGVSTEAFF.

This sequence joins TRBV5-4 and TRBJ1-6, with 8 bases identical to TRBD1. CDR1 and CDR2 (germline): SGHNT, YYREEE (reference sequence). J was trimmed by 9 bases and V by 4 bases; bases with no gene match: 6. There are 14 residues in the CDR3. CDR3 region: CASSPQGAGSPLHF. CDR3 DNA: TGTGCCAGCAGCCCGCAGGGGGCGGGTTCACCCCTCCACTTT.

The chain recombines TRBV30 with TRBJ2-7; 10 bases are a match to TRBD1. CDR1 is GTSNPN, CDR2 SVGIG, per germline (reference sequence). The CDR3 extends over 14 amino acids. With V trimmed by 7 bases and J by 3 bases, 9 bases remained unmatched. CDR3 loop: CASDSGTGVYEQYF. The CDR3 nucleotides are TGTGCCTCCGACTCGGGGACAGGGGTCTACGAGCAGTACTTC.

The gene calls are TRBV5-1 and TRBJ1-2; 7 bases align to TRBD1. In germline, CDR1 is SGHRS, CDR2 YFSETQ. After removal of 4 bases from V and 8 bases from J, the junction contained 8 bases not matched to a gene. This CDR3 comprises 13 residues. The CDR3 loop reads CASSVWDSNGYTF. The CDR3 DNA sequence: TGCGCCAGCAGCGTCTGGGACAGCAACGGCTACACCTTC.

V is TRBV5-6 and J is TRBJ1-5; the D gene is possibly TRBD1 (6 bases). Trimming pared 3 bases from V and 0 bases from J, leaving 10 bases between. CDR1 and CDR2 (germline): SGHDT, YYEEEE. CDR3 length: 15 residues. DNA of the CDR3: TGTGCCAGCAGCTACAACAGGGTTAGCAATCAGCCCCAGCATTTT. It codes for CASSYNRVSNQPQHF.

The chain carries TRBV30 and TRBJ2-1; tentative D call: TRBD1 (6 bases). Germline CDR1 GTSNPN, CDR2 SVGIG (reference sequence). V shed 4 bases and J shed 5 bases, with 12 bases lying between them. The CDR3 runs to 13 residues. The CDR3 DNA follows: TGTGCCTGGATGGGACAAGACAACAATGAGCAGTTCTTC. Its translation is CAWMGQDNNEQFF.

There are a few counts of this clone. DNA for the CDR3: TGTGCCAGCAGTCGAGCGGGAGGCACAGATACGCAGTATTTT. It specifies CASSRAGGTDTQYF. The chain recombines TRBV2 with TRBJ2-3; 8 bases map to TRBD2. There are 14 residues in the CDR3. With 5 bases clipped from V and 1 base from J, the junction kept 2 bases outside the gene matches. Germline V gene sequence: CDR1 SNHLY, CDR2 FYNNEI.

This sequence joins TRBV21-1 and TRBJ2-7; the D call in the table, TRBD2, was not verified against the DNA. TRBV21-1 is a listed pseudogene. CDR3 size: 16 residues. CDR3 protein: CASSKGAREPSYEQYF. Here the CDR3 DNA reads TGTGCCAGCAGCAAAGGTGCGCGGGAGCCATCCTACGAGCAGTACTTC.

The chain links TRBV5-1 to TRBJ2-7; the match to TRBD1 covers 8 bases. The CDR3 contains 14 residues. The germline V gene encodes CDR1 SGHRS and CDR2 YFSETQ. The trim removed 0 bases at V and 6 bases at J, leaving 5 bases unmatched. The CDR3 protein is CASSLAGQGGEQYF. The CDR3 nucleotides are TGCGCCAGCAGCTTGGCTGGACAGGGTGGCGAGCAGTACTTC.

This clone has more than one count but fewer than ten. The V gene is TRBV5-1, the J gene TRBJ1-2; TRBD1 agrees at 8 bases. This CDR3 is 12 amino acids long. V lost 8 bases to trimming and J lost 4 bases; unmatched junction nucleotides: 4. CDR1 and CDR2 from the germline V gene are SGHRS and YFSETQ. This CDR3 is CASGTGAYGYTF. CDR3 in DNA: TGCGCCAGTGGGACAGGTGCCTATGGCTACACCTTC.

The chain employs TRBV5-1 and TRBJ2-7; maybe TRBD1 (5 bases). Trimming left V 5 bases short and J 3 bases short, with 15 bases between. The CDR3 has 14 amino acids. Germline CDR1 is SGHRS and CDR2 is YFSETQ. The CDR3 nucleotides are TGCGCCAGCAGAGAGACAGATCAGAACTACGAGCAGTACTTC. This sequence encodes CASRETDQNYEQYF. The variable domain in full, completed from reference TRBV5-1 and TRBJ2-7, reads KAGVTQTPRYLIKTRGQQVTLSCSPISGHRSVSWYQQTPGQGLQFLFEYFSETQRNKGNFPGRFSGRQFSNSRSEMNVSTLELGDSALYLCASRETDQNYEQYFGPGTRLTVT.

The V and J genes are TRBV18 and TRBJ1-5, with 9 bases aligning to TRBD1. The trim removed 3 bases at V and 4 bases at J, leaving 7 bases unmatched. The CDR3 is 16 amino acids. Germline V gene lookup returns CDR1 KGHSH and CDR2 LQKENI. The CDR3 is CASSPPGTGRNQPQHF. CDR3 bases: TGTGCCAGCTCACCCCCAGGGACAGGGAGGAATCAGCCCCAGCATTTT.

V usage is TRBV6-1 and J usage is TRBJ1-3, with D maybe TRBD1 (5 bases). Per the germline V gene, CDR1 is MNHNS and CDR2 is SASEGT. This CDR3 region has 15 residues. V gave up 3 bases and J gave up 1 base, with 10 bases separating them. For the CDR3, the DNA is TGTGCCAGCAGTGATCGGGACTGGTCTGGAAACACCATATATTTT. Residues: CASSDRDWSGNTIYF.

The chain links TRBV7-9 to TRBJ2-2; tentatively, D is TRBD1 (6 bases). The germline CDR1 and CDR2 sequences are SEHNR and FQNEAQ (reference sequence). Trimming left V 1 base short and J 1 base short, with 7 bases between. This CDR3 is 15 amino acids long. CDR3 in amino acids: CASSLVQGNTGELFF. Here the CDR3 DNA reads TGTGCCAGCAGCTTAGTACAGGGGAACACCGGGGAGCTGTTTTTT.

The V call is TRBV28, the J call TRBJ1-2, with no clear D. Trimming pared 6 bases from V and 2 bases from J, leaving 7 bases between. From germline, CDR1 is MDHEN and CDR2 SYDVKM. The CDR3 is made up of 12 amino acids. CDR3 nucleotides: TGTGCCAGCAGCTCCCGGAACTATGGCTACACCTTC. As protein: CASSSRNYGYTF.

The CDR3 region has the DNA TGTGCCAGCAGCTTTGCCAGCTCTGGAAACACCATATATTTT. This sequence encodes CASSFASSGNTIYF. The V gene is TRBV7-8, the J gene TRBJ1-3; D is unclear. Germline CDR1 is SGHVS and CDR2 is FQNEAQ. The ends were cut back, 3 bases at V and 0 bases at J, with 6 bases in the middle. The CDR3 extends over 14 amino acids.

The gene calls are TRBV30 and TRBJ2-5; D may be TRBD1 (7 bases). V dropped 3 bases and J dropped 1 base, with 21 bases sitting between them. Germline V gives CDR1 GTSNPN, CDR2 SVGIG (reference sequence). The CDR3 consists of 17 residues. The CDR3 loop is CAWSQPPGGLGQETQYF. DNA for the CDR3: TGTGCCTGGAGCCAACCTCCAGGGGGACTGGGCCAAGAGACCCAGTACTTC.

The chain's CDR3 is CATSRAGLAGAREQFF. CDR3 sequence (DNA): TGTGCCACCAGCAGAGCCGGACTAGCGGGAGCAAGGGAGCAGTTCTTC. The genes are TRBV15 and TRBJ2-1; 13 nucleotides align to TRBD2. Germline V gives CDR1 LNHNV, CDR2 YYDKDF (reference sequence). The CDR3 is 16 amino acids. Losses at the gene ends were 1 base for V and 10 bases for J; bases not matched to a gene: 7.

The V call is TRBV7-3, the J call TRBJ2-3, with TRBD2 identical over 7 bases. This CDR3 has 15 residues. The V segment lost 5 bases and the J segment 2 bases; nucleotides outside the gene matches: 7. From germline, CDR1 is SGHTA and CDR2 FQGTGA. The CDR3 DNA is TGTGCCAGCAGCCGGGGAGGGGCCCACACAGATACGCAGTATTTT. This translates into CASSRGGAHTDTQYF.

V and J are TRBV3-1 (or the pseudogene TRBV3-2) and TRBJ2-5; 9 positions match TRBD2. Germline V gene sequence: CDR1 LGHDT, CDR2 YNNKEL (reference sequence). Unmatched junction bases numbered 15, after V lost 2 bases and J lost 2 bases. The CDR3 is 19 residues long. In DNA form, the CDR3 reads TGTGCCAGCAGCCAAATCTCCATGGTAGCGGGAGATAGTCAAGAGACCCAGTACTTC. It encodes CASSQISMVAGDSQETQYF.

The chain couples TRBV19 to TRBJ2-1, with TRBD2 matching 7 bases. Germline CDR1 is LNHDA and CDR2 is SQIVND (reference sequence). V lost 3 bases, J lost 4 bases, and 6 bases stayed unmatched. The CDR3 has 15 residues. Here the CDR3 reads CASSISAGTYNEQFF. The DNA of the CDR3 is TGTGCCAGTAGTATTTCAGCGGGAACTTACAATGAGCAGTTCTTC.

The chain links TRBV28 to TRBJ2-1; D remains ambiguous. The length of the CDR3 is 13 residues. Looked up from germline, CDR1 is MDHEN and CDR2 is SYDVKM. Trimming took 2 bases from V and 6 from J, leaving 8 bases between them. The CDR3 bases are TGTGCCAGCAGTTTAACAGCTCCCAATGAGCAGTTCTTC. Protein product: CASSLTAPNEQFF. Full variable domain (missing parts from reference TRBV28 and TRBJ2-1): DVKVTQSSRYLVKRTGEKVFLECVQDMDHENMFWYRQDPGLGLRLIYFSYDVKMKEKGDIPEGYSVSREKKERFSLILESASTNQTSMYLCASSLTAPNEQFFGPGTRLTVL.

The chain recombines TRBV9 with TRBJ1-2; D ambiguous. V was shortened by 0 bases and J by 2 bases, with 5 bases between the two germline ends. CDR1 and CDR2 (germline): SGDLS, YYNGEE. The CDR3 loop spans 13 amino acids. The DNA of the CDR3 is TGTGCCAGCAGCGTAGCCACAAACTATGGCTACACCTTC. Translated: CASSVATNYGYTF.

The gene calls are TRBV30 and TRBJ2-7; D gene ambiguous. The CDR3 is made up of 11 amino acids. V was cut by 8 bases and J by 3 bases, with 11 bases left in between. Germline-derived CDR1 and CDR2 are GTSNPN and SVGIG (reference sequence). CDR3 bases: TGTGCCGGCCGACACGTCTACGAGCAGTACTTC. This translates into CAGRHVYEQYF.

The J gene is TRBJ2-2, the V gene TRBV27; 8 bases align to TRBD1. The germline CDR1 and CDR2 sequences are MNHEY and SMNVEV (reference sequence). CDR3 size: 18 residues. V was clipped by 3 bases and J by 2 bases; unmatched bases: 11. The CDR3 region is CASSFGQGAGGNTGELFF. CDR3 sequence (DNA): TGTGCCAGCAGTTTCGGGCAGGGGGCCGGGGGTAACACCGGGGAGCTGTTTTTT.

The V and J genes are TRBV19 and TRBJ1-1; perhaps TRBD1 as D (5 bases). Trimming took off 6 bases at V and 8 bases at J, with 22 bases between the two ends. This CDR3 comprises 15 residues. Looked up from germline, CDR1 is LNHDA and CDR2 is SQIVND (reference sequence). CDR3 nucleotide sequence: TGTGCCAGTAGCACTGCGGTGGGGCAAAGTAAAGAAGCTTTCTTT. Encoded protein: CASSTAVGQSKEAFF.

With respect to this clone: Other DNA sequences from this sample encode an identical CDR3 as well. This chain links TRBV5-1 with TRBJ2-2, with D unresolved. From germline, CDR1 is SGHRS and CDR2 YFSETQ. The CDR3 runs 13 residues. V lost 0 bases and J lost 4, with 4 bases in between. The CDR3 spells CASSLGVTGELFF. In DNA, the CDR3 is TGCGCCAGCAGCTTGGGAGTCACCGGGGAGCTGTTTTTT.

The rearrangement links TRBV19 to TRBJ2-1; 8 bases are shared with TRBD2. After removal of 7 bases from V and 9 bases from J, the junction contained 14 bases not matched to a gene. This CDR3 is 15 amino acids long. CDR1 and CDR2 (germline): LNHDA, SQIVND (reference sequence). Here the CDR3 reads CASTLGDLGLGEQFF. The CDR3 bases are TGTGCCAGTACCTTAGGGGATCTGGGACTAGGTGAGCAGTTCTTC.

J is TRBJ2-3 and V is TRBV28, with 8 bases that match TRBD2. The ends lost 6 bases at V and 2 bases at J; junction bases unmatched: 7. The V gene's germline CDR1 is MDHEN and CDR2 SYDVKM. The CDR3 totals 15 residues. CDR3 protein: CASRGAGGNTDTQYF. CDR3 coding DNA: TGTGCCAGCAGGGGCGCGGGGGGCAACACAGATACGCAGTATTTT. The full variable domain, its missing parts supplied by reference TRBV28 and TRBJ2-3, is DVKVTQSSRYLVKRTGEKVFLECVQDMDHENMFWYRQDPGLGLRLIYFSYDVKMKEKGDIPEGYSVSREKKERFSLILESASTNQTSMYLCASRGAGGNTDTQYFGPGTRLTVL.

The CDR3 nucleotides are TGTGCCAGCAGCTTAGATCCAGGGCCGAACACTGAAGCTTTCTTT. Protein product: CASSLDPGPNTEAFF. J is TRBJ1-1 and V is TRBV11-3; D is possibly TRBD1 (5 bases). Germline assignment: CDR1 SGHNT and CDR2 YENEEA. Trimming cost V 0 bases and J 1 base, with 9 bases left between them. The CDR3 has 15 amino acids.